This passage covers 25 T cell receptor beta chains from one sample sequenced in a study of naive CD8 T cells in extremely preterm neonates. Some clones are missing from TCRdb's copy, which holds only in-frame ones; the method was immunoSEQ multiplex PCR. The sample lists over 6,500 clones; just under 98% were seen once. The material sequenced was naive CD8+ T cells from blood. All receptors come from a human donor in good health.

The V and J genes are TRBV5-8 and TRBJ2-1; TRBD2 might be the D (5 bases). Germline CDR1 reads SGHTS; CDR2 reads YDEGEE. The CDR3 consists of 15 residues. V was cut by 0 bases and J by 7 bases, with 14 bases left in between. Written as DNA, the CDR3 is TGTGCCAGCAGCTTGGGAACTAGTCGAGGGAATGAGCAGTTCTTC. It specifies CASSLGTSRGNEQFF.

The chain couples TRBV5-1 to TRBJ2-1; TRBD2 matches 10 bases. CDR3 length equals 16 residues. CDR1 and CDR2 (germline): SGHRS, YFSETQ. V was clipped by 4 bases and J by 2 bases; unmatched bases: 6. DNA of the CDR3: TGCGCCAGCAGCGACGGAGGACTAGCGGCCTACAATGAGCAGTTCTTC. As protein: CASSDGGLAAYNEQFF.

The chain is built from TRBV6-5 and TRBJ2-1; 9 bases are a match to TRBD2. The CDR3 consists of 15 residues. Germline assignment: CDR1 MNHEY and CDR2 SVGAGI. V was clipped by 2 bases and J by 2 bases; unmatched bases: 1. In DNA, the CDR3 is TGTGCCAGCAGTTACAGCGGGGGGCCCTACAATGAGCAGTTCTTC. It specifies CASSYSGGPYNEQFF.

The chain has TRBV7-6 and TRBJ2-3; 10 bases agree with TRBD2. Germline V gives CDR1 SGHVS, CDR2 FNYEAQ. V trimming: 1 base; J trimming: 4 bases; junction bases outside the gene matches: 2. This CDR3 comprises 15 residues. As DNA, the CDR3 is TGTGCCAGCAGCTTAGGGACTAGCGGATCAGATACGCAGTATTTT. Translated, it gives CASSLGTSGSDTQYF.

This clone showed up just once. The J gene is TRBJ2-7, the V gene TRBV2; 7 bases map to TRBD2. V trimming: 4 bases; J trimming: 1 base; junction bases outside the gene matches: 10. Germline CDR1 SNHLY, CDR2 FYNNEI. CDR3 length equals 16 residues. The CDR3 nucleotides are TGTGCCAGCAGTGCCACGACTAGCCTCATTTCCTACGAGCAGTACTTC. Translating gives CASSATTSLISYEQYF.

V usage is TRBV6-5 and J usage is TRBJ1-2, with TRBD1 matching 9 bases. Germline V gives CDR1 MNHEY, CDR2 SVGAGI. J lost 8 bases, V lost 5 bases, and 9 bases had no gene match. The CDR3 length is 14 residues. In nucleotides, the CDR3 is TGTGCCAGCAGTCCCACAGGGGGCCGGGAGGGCTACACCTTC. Protein: CASSPTGGREGYTF.

The chain uses TRBV27 and TRBJ2-7, with 14 bases lining up with TRBD2. CDR3 length: 15 amino acids. V dropped 5 bases and J dropped 5; count of bases not matched to a gene: 5. Germline lookup yields CDR1 MNHEY and CDR2 SMNVEV (reference sequence). CDR3 amino acids: CASSHGTSGSNEQYF. CDR3 DNA: TGTGCCAGCAGTCATGGGACTAGCGGGAGCAACGAGCAGTACTTC.

V and J are TRBV29-1 and TRBJ2-2, with 7 bases identical to TRBD1. V was clipped by 1 base and J by 1 base; unmatched bases: 3. Germline CDR1 reads SQVTM; CDR2 reads ANQGSEA. The CDR3 has 15 residues. The CDR3 bases are TGCAGCGTTGAAGTGGGGACAGAGAACACCGGGGAGCTGTTTTTT. The encoded protein is CSVEVGTENTGELFF.

For this clone: At one boundary the junction diverges from the germline segment, which might be a read error. The chain joins TRBV30 to TRBJ2-5; D may be TRBD2 (5 bases). CDR3 size: 15 residues. CDR1 GTSNPN and CDR2 SVGIG come from the germline V gene (reference sequence). The CDR3 DNA is TGTGCCTGGAGTCGAGAGGGTGGTCCCCAAGATACCCAGTACTTC. Amino acids: CAWSREGGPQDTQYF.

J is TRBJ1-2 and V is TRBV30, with 9 nucleotides matching TRBD1. Germline values: CDR1 GTSNPN, CDR2 SVGIG (reference sequence). The CDR3 consists of 15 residues. Losses at the gene ends were 2 bases for V and 1 base for J; bases not matched to a gene: 5. The CDR3 DNA follows: TGTGCCTGGAGTCGCAGGACAGGGGTTAACTATGGCTACACCTTC. Protein product: CAWSRRTGVNYGYTF.

The CDR3 sequence: CASSLVGVGYEQYF. CDR3 nucleotides: TGTGCCAGCAGTTTGGTAGGGGTTGGGTACGAGCAGTACTTC. The J gene is TRBJ2-7, the V gene TRBV27, with a possible D match to TRBD1 (5 bases). V was cut by 3 bases and J by 4 bases, with 13 bases left in between. CDR1 MNHEY and CDR2 SMNVEV come from the germline V gene (reference sequence). This CDR3 spans 14 amino acids.

The rearrangement uses TRBV6-5 and TRBJ1-1, with D unclear. Trimming removed 2 bases from V and 1 base from J, with 11 bases in between. Germline V gene lookup returns CDR1 MNHEY and CDR2 SVGAGI. The CDR3 covers 15 residues. The DNA for the CDR3 is TGTGCCAGCAGTTACGCCGGACTGTCGAACACTGAAGCTTTCTTT. The encoded protein is CASSYAGLSNTEAFF.

The V call is TRBV6-1, the J call TRBJ2-3; 9 nucleotides agree with TRBD2. This CDR3 is built from 15 residues. CDR1 MNHNS and CDR2 SASEGT come from the germline V gene. V shed 6 bases and J 6 bases; nucleotides not matched to a gene: 10. As DNA, the CDR3 is TGTGCCAGCAGCTTGCGGGAGGGCCTTAGGGATACGCAGTATTTT. Amino acid sequence: CASSLREGLRDTQYF.

The chain combines TRBV6-5 with TRBJ2-1; a weak D match, TRBD2 (6 bases). Between the trimmed V and J ends, which lost 2 bases and 3 bases, there was a span of 11 bases. CDR3 length equals 15 residues. The germline V gene has CDR1 MNHEY and CDR2 SVGAGI. The CDR3 sequence is CASSYNAGLYNEQFF. The CDR3 nucleotides are TGTGCCAGCAGTTACAACGCGGGACTCTACAATGAGCAGTTCTTC.

The V call is TRBV5-4, the J call TRBJ1-2; possibly TRBD1 for D (6 bases). The V end lost 4 bases, the J end lost 2 bases, and 15 bases lay between the germline ends. Germline V gene sequence: CDR1 SGHNT, CDR2 YYREEE (reference sequence). This CDR3 spans 15 amino acids. In DNA form, the CDR3 reads TGTGCCAGCAGCGCAACCGGGACACTAAACTATGGCTACACCTTC. Its protein product is CASSATGTLNYGYTF. The full variable domain, its missing parts supplied by reference TRBV5-4 and TRBJ1-2, is ETGVTQSPTHLIKTRGQQVTLRCSSQSGHNTVSWYQQALGQGPQFIFQYYREEENGRGNFPPRFSGLQFPNYSSELNVNALELDDSALYLCASSATGTLNYGYTFGSGTRLTVV.

The chain carries TRBV27 and TRBJ1-1; no clear D. V gave up 2 bases and J gave up 6 bases, with 16 bases separating them. Germline-derived CDR1 and CDR2 are MNHEY and SMNVEV (reference sequence). CDR3 length: 15 residues. The DNA for the CDR3 is TGTGCCAGCAGTTTAACTTCCGGGAAAGCCTCTGAAGCTTTCTTT. This encodes CASSLTSGKASEAFF.

The CDR3 region is CAWSPRFEAFF. In DNA form, the CDR3 reads TGTGCCTGGAGCCCCCGGTTTGAAGCTTTCTTT. The chain recombines TRBV30 with TRBJ1-1; D gene uncertain. V dropped 3 bases and J dropped 7 bases, with 9 bases sitting between them. CDR3 size: 11 residues. Germline V gene data show CDR1 as GTSNPN and CDR2 as SVGIG (reference sequence).

The V gene is TRBV6-1, the J gene TRBJ2-7, with TRBD1 matching 12 bases. Germline-derived CDR1 and CDR2 are MNHNS and SASEGT. CDR3 length: 14 amino acids. V shed 4 bases and J 6 bases; nucleotides not matched to a gene: 4. The CDR3 DNA follows: TGTGCCAGCAGTGCCCGGGACAGGGGGCTCGAGCAGTACTTC. The encoded protein is CASSARDRGLEQYF.

The chain carries TRBV9 and TRBJ1-4; possible D gene TRBD1, 5 bases. There are 16 residues in the CDR3. V lost 4 bases to trimming and J lost 7 bases, with 20 bases between them. The germline V gene has CDR1 SGDLS and CDR2 YYNGEE. DNA for the CDR3: TGTGCCAGCAGCTTTCATCTACAGGACAAGGGTGAAAAACTGTTTTTT. Translating it yields CASSFHLQDKGEKLFF. The full variable domain, rest sourced from reference TRBV9 and TRBJ1-4, is DSGVTQTPKHLITATGQRVTLRCSPRSGDLSVYWYQQSLDQGLQFLIQYYNGEERAKGNILERFSAQQFPDLHSELNLSSLELGDSALYFCASSFHLQDKGEKLFFGSGTQLSVL.

The V call is TRBV6-5, the J call TRBJ2-5, with 8 bases matching TRBD2. V trimming: 6 bases; J trimming: 5 bases; junction bases outside the gene matches: 8. Looked up from germline, CDR1 is MNHEY and CDR2 is SVGAGI. The CDR3 extends over 14 amino acids. The CDR3 loop is CASSQRERFETQYF. CDR3 nucleotide sequence: TGTGCCAGCAGCCAGCGGGAGCGGTTTGAGACCCAGTACTTC.

The genes are TRBV28 and TRBJ1-4, with TRBD1 matching 10 bases. This CDR3 contains 14 residues. The germline gives CDR1 MDHEN, CDR2 SYDVKM. The ends lost 6 bases at V and 8 bases at J; junction bases unmatched: 6. The CDR3 DNA reads as TGTGCCAGCAGCCAGACAGGGGGCAACGAAAAACTGTTTTTT. Protein sequence: CASSQTGGNEKLFF. Filled out from reference TRBV28 and TRBJ1-4, the complete variable domain reads DVKVTQSSRYLVKRTGEKVFLECVQDMDHENMFWYRQDPGLGLRLIYFSYDVKMKEKGDIPEGYSVSREKKERFSLILESASTNQTSMYLCASSQTGGNEKLFFGSGTQLSVL.

As for this clone: At one of its ends the junction is not consistent with the germline gene, which may arise from a read error. This chain uses TRBV6-5 with TRBJ2-7; TRBD1 matches 8 bases. This CDR3 region has 13 residues. Germline values: CDR1 MNHEY, CDR2 SVGAGI. CDR3 nucleotides: TGTGCCAGCAGTCTGCAGGGGGCGAGGGAGCAGCACTTC. It yields the protein CASSLQGAREQHF.

This chain uses TRBV13 with TRBJ1-1; tentative D call: TRBD1 (6 bases). Trimming pared 6 bases from V and 5 bases from J, leaving 16 bases between. Germline V CDR1 and CDR2: PRHDT, FYEKMQ (reference sequence). CDR3 length: 14 amino acids. The CDR3 spells CASSSGAGRTEAFF. CDR3 DNA sequence: TGTGCCAGCAGTTCAGGGGCCGGGCGGACTGAAGCTTTCTTT.

The chain has TRBV28 and TRBJ2-7; D is possibly TRBD1 (6 bases). Per germline, CDR1 MDHEN and CDR2 SYDVKM. V gave up 6 bases and J gave up 6 bases, with 18 bases separating them. CDR3 length equals 14 residues. The CDR3 DNA follows: TGTGCCAGCAGGGGGGCTGCAACTCTGCCCGAGCAGTACTTC. This codes for CASRGAATLPEQYF.

The J gene is TRBJ1-1, the V gene TRBV7-2; D is ambiguous. Germline-derived CDR1 and CDR2 are SGHTA and FQGNSA. V lost 5 bases and J lost 6, with 19 bases in between. The CDR3 has 15 residues. The CDR3 nucleotides are TGTGCCAGCAGCCACAGTCGCGACCCGCCGGCTGAAGCTTTCTTT. It codes for CASSHSRDPPAEAFF.